The clone carrying this T cell receptor (beta chain) was counted only a few times. The antigen is undetermined. These data are taken from a study of T cell repertoires in cytomegalovirus infection. Study background: HLA-B-restricted CMV epitopes that are well studied, plus recently identified HLA-C-restricted ones, were used by the study.

Germline V lookup: CDR1 LGHNA, CDR2 YNFKEQ. V lost 0 bases and J 7 bases, leaving 13 bases between the germline ends. The CDR3 sequence is 15 residues long. TCRdb re-derived calls from the reads in MiXCR, one entry per CDR3 protein. The profile covers around 89,000 distinct CDR3 sequences, with roughly 29% appearing a single time and 65% to 75% taken by the ten largest. The material sequenced was CD8+ T cells from cultured PBMCs, taken from culture after CMV antigen stimulation. J is TRBJ2-1 and V is TRBV4-2; weak D call: TRBD2 (7 bases). The receptor comes from a human donor in good health (CMV status not recorded). Some clones in this sample may be carry-over from other donors' samples. The CDR3 loop is CASSQERGGLNEQFF. Here the CDR3 DNA reads TGTGCCAGCAGCCAAGAAAGGGGGGGCCTAAATGAGCAGTTCTTC.